This record concerns one TCR beta chain sequence. The sample belongs to a study of T cell changes during pregnancy in multiple sclerosis. Libraries were prepared by immunoSEQ multiplex PCR; TCRdb keeps only in-frame clonotypes and omits some of them. The sample contains under 65,000 clones, under 95% of which appear only once. V lost 4 bases and J lost 5; bases outside the gene matches: 14. The CDR3 is 16 residues long. Germline loops: CDR1 SGHDT, CDR2 YYEEEE. The specimen comprised peripheral blood, sampled in the first trimester of pregnancy. The rearrangement links TRBV5-6 to TRBJ1-2; TRBD1 matches at 7 bases. The TCR originated in a female donor in good health, enrolled as a control in a pregnancy study. The CDR3 sequence is CASSPGTARLYYGYTF. As DNA, the CDR3 is TGTGCCAGCAGCCCCGGGACAGCTCGTCTCTATTATGGCTACACCTTC.